This TCR beta chain was recorded in a study of blood T cell repertoires in COVID-19. Some clones are missing from TCRdb's copy, which holds only in-frame ones; the method was immunoSEQ multiplex PCR. Altogether over 250,000 clones are present, approximately 92% being singletons, with the ten largest covering 1% to 1.3%. This receptor was taken from a woman younger than 45 who had recovered from COVID-19. The sequencing sample was made of PBMCs or T cells enriched from blood (not recorded which).

In DNA, the CDR3 is TGTGCCAGCAGCCAGGGACAGGGCTATGGCTACACCTTC. It is translated as CASSQGQGYGYTF. The chain is built from TRBV2 and TRBJ1-2; 9 positions agree with TRBD1. CDR3 length: 13 residues. V dropped 6 bases and J dropped 4; count of bases not matched to a gene: 3. Germline CDR1 and CDR2: SNHLY and FYNNEI.